This T cell receptor (beta chain) was recorded in a study of cytomegalovirus exposure and HLA in healthy donors. In its sample, this clone was seen a few times. Both 60 Vbeta primers and 13 Jbeta primers went into the PCR. Profiled with immunoSEQ multiplex PCR; TCRdb holds only in-frame clones, not every one. The table includes more than 95,000 clones, over 9% detected once. Germline CDR1 and CDR2: SEHNR and FQNEAQ (reference sequence). This CDR3 is built from 14 residues. The germline V and J ends were trimmed by 1 base and 1 base, with 7 bases remaining between them. V usage is TRBV7-9 and J usage is TRBJ1-1; D not resolved. The sequence came from a man in his forties in good health and CMV-seropositive. The specimen was PBMCs. The CDR3: CASSLGAGNTEAFF. DNA for the CDR3: TGTGCCAGCAGCTTAGGGGCAGGGAACACTGAAGCTTTCTTT.